The 20 T cell receptor beta chains presented below share a single source sample, sequenced in a study of blood T cell repertoires in COVID-19 (TCRdb year 2020). The method behind the library was the immunoSEQ multiplex PCR assay. TCRdb mirrors the immuneACCESS table, restricted to in-frame sequences. Some clones are absent from its copies; in checked studies, under half trace to an unresolved V gene, and the reason for the others is unknown. The sample table records tens of thousands of clones; 87% of these occur just once. 4% to 5.5% of the sample belongs to the ten largest clones. Sequencing was done on a sample of peripheral blood. Receptors originate from a man aged 50 to 60 with active COVID-19.

The chain couples TRBV7-3 to TRBJ1-2; D gene uncertain. Germline assignment: CDR1 SGHTA and CDR2 FQGTGA. The CDR3 is 13 residues long. V dropped 5 bases and J dropped 7 bases, with 14 bases sitting between them. The CDR3 nucleotides are TGTGCCAGCAGCCCAAGGCCAGGAAGTGGCTACACCTTC. This translates into CASSPRPGSGYTF.

As to this clone: A read error may produce the germline difference seen at one junction end. The rearrangement uses TRBV3-1 (or the pseudogene TRBV3-2) and TRBJ1-2; possibly TRBD1 for D (5 bases). This CDR3 is 13 amino acids long. Looked up from germline, CDR1 is LGHDT and CDR2 is YNNKEL (reference sequence). CDR3 region: CASSLDKIRAISF. Written as DNA, the CDR3 is TGTGCCAGCAGTTTGGACAAGATAAGGGCTATCTCCTTC.

The rearrangement links TRBV18 to TRBJ1-5; D gene uncertain. V was pared by 2 bases and J by 7 bases, with 12 bases between. Germline loops: CDR1 KGHSH, CDR2 LQKENI. The CDR3 runs 14 residues. The CDR3 region is CASSPFAENQPQHF. The CDR3 region has the DNA TGTGCCAGCTCACCATTCGCCGAGAACCAGCCCCAGCATTTT.

The chain joins TRBV12-3 or TRBV12-4 to TRBJ1-6, with D uncertain. Trimming took 1 base from V and 5 from J, leaving 3 bases between them. This CDR3 is built from 13 residues. CDR3 loop: CASSLDNNSPLHF. CDR3 sequence (DNA): TGTGCCAGCAGTTTAGACAATAATTCACCCCTCCACTTT.

CDR3: CASSGSGTSGNIQYF. The CDR3 DNA reads TGTGCCAGTAGTGGGTCCGGGACTAGCGGAAACATTCAGTACTTC. The chain combines TRBV19 with TRBJ2-4, with TRBD2 matching over 11 bases. This CDR3 region has 15 residues. Trimming removed 5 bases from V and 6 bases from J; junction bases left unmatched: 6. Germline V gene lookup returns CDR1 LNHDA and CDR2 SQIVND (reference sequence).

The chain couples TRBV28 to TRBJ1-1, with 7 positions matching TRBD1. V shed 0 bases, J shed 1 base, and the junction held 2 bases outside the gene matches. There are 15 residues in the CDR3. CDR1 is MDHEN, CDR2 SYDVKM, per germline. In DNA form, the CDR3 reads TGTGCCAGCAGTTTATGGGGGACAGCGAACACTGAAGCTTTCTTT. Protein product: CASSLWGTANTEAFF.

The chain employs TRBV7-9 and TRBJ2-1; 7 nucleotides line up with TRBD2. The CDR3 sequence is 16 residues long. CDR1 and CDR2 from the germline V gene are SEHNR and FQNEAQ (reference sequence). V was pared by 2 bases and J by 5 bases, with 9 bases of the junction left unmatched. CDR3 DNA: TGTGCCAGCAGCTTACTTCCTAGGGACTACCACAATGAGCAGTTCTTC. Translation: CASSLLPRDYHNEQFF.

The chain employs TRBV5-1 and TRBJ2-1; 7 bases are a match to TRBD2. V shed 5 bases, J shed 5 bases, and the junction held 4 bases outside the gene matches. Germline lookup yields CDR1 SGHRS and CDR2 YFSETQ. CDR3 size: 13 residues. The CDR3 coding sequence is TGCGCCAGCAGGACCGCGGGAGACAATGAGCAGTTCTTC. Translated: CASRTAGDNEQFF.

The chain links TRBV5-1 to TRBJ2-7; tentative D call: TRBD1 (5 bases). Germline-derived CDR1 and CDR2 are SGHRS and YFSETQ. With 4 bases removed from V and 0 bases from J, the gap between germline ends came to 14 bases. This CDR3 comprises 15 residues. CDR3 DNA sequence: TGCGCCAGCAGCACGTACGCAGGGCACTCCTACGAGCAGTACTTC. It encodes CASSTYAGHSYEQYF.

CDR3 loop: CAISYSGIYNEQFF. CDR3 coding DNA: TGTGCCATCAGTTATAGCGGGATCTACAATGAGCAGTTCTTC. V is TRBV10-3 and J is TRBJ2-1, with 8 bases aligning to TRBD2. Germline trimming cut 5 bases from V and 3 bases from J; bases unmatched to any gene: 3. Per germline, CDR1 ENHRY and CDR2 SYGVKD. This CDR3 region has 14 residues.

The chain has TRBV29-1 and TRBJ2-5, with 7 bases aligning to TRBD1. J gave up 4 bases and V 4 bases, and 12 bases lay outside the gene matches. Germline V gene sequence: CDR1 SQVTM, CDR2 ANQGSEA. There are 15 residues in the CDR3. The CDR3 protein is CSVADLTGRAETQYF. The CDR3 DNA reads as TGCAGCGTTGCGGATTTGACAGGGCGGGCAGAGACCCAGTACTTC. Based on the CDR3 plus reference TRBV29-1 and TRBJ2-5, the full variable domain is SAVISQKPSRDICQRGTSLTIQCQVDSQVTMMFWYRQQPGQSLTLIATANQGSEATYESGFVIDKFPISRPNLTFSTLTVSNMSPEDSSIYLCSVADLTGRAETQYFGPGTRLLVL.

This clone was detected only a few times. The chain is built from TRBV5-1 and TRBJ1-4; perhaps TRBD1 as D (5 bases). In germline, CDR1 is SGHRS, CDR2 YFSETQ. Trimming pared 4 bases from V and 5 bases from J, leaving 15 bases between. The CDR3 extends over 15 amino acids. The CDR3 region is CASSPQAVFNEKLFF. DNA of the CDR3: TGCGCCAGCAGCCCACAGGCAGTTTTCAATGAAAAACTGTTTTTT.

The chain couples TRBV5-8 to TRBJ2-3; D unresolved. The ends were cut back, 2 bases at V and 0 bases at J, with 16 bases in the middle. This CDR3 comprises 17 residues. Germline V CDR1 and CDR2: SGHTS, YDEGEE. Written as DNA, the CDR3 is TGTGCCAGCAGCTTAGGAACGACACCCCATAGCACAGATACGCAGTATTTT. Its protein is CASSLGTTPHSTDTQYF.

J is TRBJ2-5 and V is TRBV18; 9 positions match TRBD2. Germline CDR1 KGHSH, CDR2 LQKENI. This CDR3 is 15 amino acids long. V dropped 0 bases and J dropped 7; count of bases not matched to a gene: 6. The CDR3 DNA follows: TGTGCCAGCTCACCACCGCTAGCGGGATCCGGGACCCAGTACTTC. It specifies CASSPPLAGSGTQYF.

The chain has TRBV6-5 and TRBJ2-5; D may be TRBD2 (6 bases). Trimming removed 10 bases at V and 4 bases at J, with 19 bases between. Germline V gene lookup returns CDR1 MNHEY and CDR2 SVGAGI. This CDR3 is 14 amino acids long. CDR3 nucleotides: TGTGCCACTAGGCGTCGGGGGTCCGGAGAGACCCAGTACTTC. It specifies CATRRRGSGETQYF.

The gene calls are TRBV27 and TRBJ2-7; TRBD2 matches at 10 bases. The CDR3 is 15 residues long. Trimming cost V 0 bases and J 3 bases; bases outside gene matches: 2. Looked up from germline, CDR1 is MNHEY and CDR2 is SMNVEV (reference sequence). The CDR3 protein is CASSLSWTSGYEQYF. CDR3 in DNA: TGTGCCAGCAGTTTATCCTGGACTAGCGGCTACGAGCAGTACTTC.

V usage is TRBV10-1 and J usage is TRBJ2-1, with 11 bases identical to TRBD2. CDR1 is WNHNN, CDR2 SYGVQD, per germline (reference sequence). This CDR3 contains 13 residues. V was pared by 11 bases and J by 4 bases, with 4 bases of the junction left unmatched. Written as DNA, the CDR3 is TGCGCCGACGGGACTAGCGGTTACAATGAGCAGTTCTTC. Residues: CADGTSGYNEQFF.

On this clone: This specimen includes other DNA sequences encoding the same CDR3. The rearrangement uses TRBV30 and TRBJ1-5; D is undetermined. The V gene lost 0 bases and the J gene lost 3 bases, with 6 bases spanning the gap. Looked up from germline, CDR1 is GTSNPN and CDR2 is SVGIG (reference sequence). The CDR3 contains 13 residues. The CDR3 here is CAWSVQDNQPQHF. In nucleotides, the CDR3 is TGTGCCTGGAGTGTACAAGACAATCAGCCCCAGCATTTT.

CDR3: CALTSGTYEQYF. The CDR3 region has the DNA TGTGCCTTGACTAGCGGAACCTACGAGCAGTACTTC. V usage is TRBV30 and J usage is TRBJ2-7; TRBD2 matches 9 bases. Germline CDR1 is GTSNPN and CDR2 is SVGIG (reference sequence). V gave up 7 bases and J gave up 2 bases; unmatched junction bases: 3. This CDR3 is 12 amino acids long. The variable domain in full, with the rest retrieved from reference TRBV30 and TRBJ2-7, is SQTIHQWPATLVQPVGSPLSLECTVEGTSNPNLYWYRQAAGRGLQLLFYSVGIGQISSEVPQNLSASRPQDRQFILSSKKLLLSDSGFYLCALTSGTYEQYFGPGTRLTVT.

The chain uses TRBV4-1 and TRBJ1-5; D gene uncertain. The V end lost 1 base, the J end lost 7 bases, and 8 bases lay between the germline ends. CDR1 MGHRA and CDR2 YSYEKL come from the germline V gene. This CDR3 comprises 13 residues. The CDR3 bases are TGCGCCAGCAGCCAAGGGGGAGTCCAGCCCCAGCATTTT. It specifies CASSQGGVQPQHF.